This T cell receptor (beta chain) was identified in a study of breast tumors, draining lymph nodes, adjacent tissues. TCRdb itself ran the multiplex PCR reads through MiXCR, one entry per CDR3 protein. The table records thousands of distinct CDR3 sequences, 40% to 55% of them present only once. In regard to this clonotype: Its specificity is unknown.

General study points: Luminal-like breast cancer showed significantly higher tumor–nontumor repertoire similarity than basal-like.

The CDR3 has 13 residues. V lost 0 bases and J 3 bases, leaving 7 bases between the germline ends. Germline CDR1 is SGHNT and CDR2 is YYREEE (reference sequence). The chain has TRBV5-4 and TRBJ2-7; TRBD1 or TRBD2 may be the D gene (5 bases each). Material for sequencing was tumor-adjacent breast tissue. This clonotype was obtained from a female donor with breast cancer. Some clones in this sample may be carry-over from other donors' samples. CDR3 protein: CASSLVGVYEQYF. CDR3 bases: TGTGCCAGCAGCTTGGTGGGGGTCTACGAGCAGTACTTC.